This T cell receptor (beta chain) was captured in a study of OX40 agonist ivuxolimab in advanced cancers. Whole-study context: Having had anti-PD-1, anti-PD-L1 or anti-CTLA-4 therapy before was allowed, and more than 35% had some. Partial responses were achieved by three patients: one hepatocellular carcinoma, two cutaneous melanoma.

V dropped 1 base and J dropped 7 bases, with 7 bases sitting between them. The germline V gene encodes CDR1 SNHLY and CDR2 FYNNEI. The CDR3 totals 12 residues. Using immunoSEQ multiplex PCR, the repertoire was profiled, and TCRdb retains in-frame clones only, with some absent. Among 50,000 to 60,000 clones listed, roughly nine tenths were seen once. The sample consisted of CD4+ or CD8+ T cells sorted from blood, taken in a trial of the OX40 agonist ivuxolimab. V and J are TRBV2 and TRBJ1-1; no clear D. The sequence came from an adult with an advanced solid tumor such as melanoma, head and neck, liver or kidney cancer. The CDR3 loop reads CASSEGRFEAFF. The CDR3 DNA is TGTGCCAGCAGTGAAGGACGGTTTGAAGCTTTCTTT. The variable domain in full, completed from reference TRBV2 and TRBJ1-1, reads EPEVTQTPSHQVTQMGQEVILRCVPISNHLYFYWYRQILGQKVEFLVSFYNNEISEKSEIFDDQFSVERPDGSNFTLKIRSTKLEDSAMYFCASSEGRFEAFFGQGTRLTVV.